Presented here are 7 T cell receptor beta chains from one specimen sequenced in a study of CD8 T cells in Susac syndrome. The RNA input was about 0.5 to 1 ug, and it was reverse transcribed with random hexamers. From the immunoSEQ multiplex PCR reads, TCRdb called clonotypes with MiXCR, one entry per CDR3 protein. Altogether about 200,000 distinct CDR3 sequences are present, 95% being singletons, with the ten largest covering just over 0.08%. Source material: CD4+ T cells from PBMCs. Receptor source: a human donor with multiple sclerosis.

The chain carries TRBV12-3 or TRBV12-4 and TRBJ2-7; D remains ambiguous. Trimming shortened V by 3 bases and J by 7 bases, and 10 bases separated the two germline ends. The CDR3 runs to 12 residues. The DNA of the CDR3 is TGTGCCAGCAGTTTGACGATGGGAGAGCAGTACGTC. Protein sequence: CASSLTMGEQYV.

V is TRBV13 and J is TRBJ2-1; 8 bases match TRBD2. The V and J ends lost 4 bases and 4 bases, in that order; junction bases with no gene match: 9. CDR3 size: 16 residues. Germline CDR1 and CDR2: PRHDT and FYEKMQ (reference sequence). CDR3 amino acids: CASSSGHQRGYNEQFF. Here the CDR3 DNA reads TGTGCCAGCAGCTCCGGGCATCAGCGGGGGTACAATGAGCAGTTCTTC.

The CDR3 here is CASTKGTDYSYEQYF. The DNA of the CDR3 is TGTGCCAGCACCAAAGGGACAGATTACTCCTACGAGCAGTACTTC. This chain connects TRBV5-4 to TRBJ2-7, with 7 nucleotides matching TRBD1. The germline CDR1 and CDR2 sequences are SGHNT and YYREEE (reference sequence). The J segment lost 0 bases and the V segment lost 6 bases, leaving 9 bases of the junction unmatched. CDR3 length equals 15 residues.

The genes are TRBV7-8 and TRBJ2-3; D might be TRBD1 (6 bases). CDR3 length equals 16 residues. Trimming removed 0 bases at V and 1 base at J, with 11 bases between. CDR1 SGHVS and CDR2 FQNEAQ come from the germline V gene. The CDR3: CASSLAGQFGTDTQYF. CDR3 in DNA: TGTGCCAGCAGCTTAGCGGGACAATTCGGCACAGATACGCAGTATTTT.

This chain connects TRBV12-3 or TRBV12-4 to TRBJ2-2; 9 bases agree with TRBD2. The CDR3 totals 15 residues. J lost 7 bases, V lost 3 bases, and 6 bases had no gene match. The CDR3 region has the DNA TGTGCCAGCAGTTTGAGCGGGGGGCTAGTCGGGGAGCTGTTTTTT. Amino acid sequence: CASSLSGGLVGELFF.

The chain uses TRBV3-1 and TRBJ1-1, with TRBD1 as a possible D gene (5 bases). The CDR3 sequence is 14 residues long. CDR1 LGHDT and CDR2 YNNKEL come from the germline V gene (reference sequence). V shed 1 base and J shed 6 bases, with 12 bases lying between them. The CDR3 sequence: CASSQAQAGSEAFF. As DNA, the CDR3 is TGTGCCAGCAGCCAAGCCCAAGCAGGGTCTGAAGCTTTCTTT.

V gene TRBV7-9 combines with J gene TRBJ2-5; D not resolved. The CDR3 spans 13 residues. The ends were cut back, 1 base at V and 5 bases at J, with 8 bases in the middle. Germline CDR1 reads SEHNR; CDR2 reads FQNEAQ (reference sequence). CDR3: CASSLGSPETQYF. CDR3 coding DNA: TGTGCCAGCAGCTTAGGCTCGCCCGAGACCCAGTACTTC. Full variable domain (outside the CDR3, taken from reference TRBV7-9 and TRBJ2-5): DTGVSQNPRHKITKRGQNVTFRCDPISEHNRLYWYRQTLGQGPEFLTYFQNEAQLEKSRLLSDRFSAERPKGSFSTLEIQRTEQGDSAMYLCASSLGSPETQYFGPGTRLLVL.